The 17 T cell receptor beta chains below were found in one sample sequenced in a study of response to subunit inactivated influenza vaccine. TCRdb called the RT-PCR reads again in MiXCR, with one record for every CDR3 protein. The sample lists roughly 700,000 distinct CDR3 sequences, approximately 15% occurring once. The sequences come from PBMCs from blood, collected 14 days before vaccination. These receptors were taken from a man between 50 and 59 years old who received an inactivated influenza vaccine.

This clonotype was observed a handful of times. The chain links TRBV9 to TRBJ2-7; perhaps TRBD2 as D (6 bases). The CDR3 loop spans 15 amino acids. Germline V gene data show CDR1 as SGDLS and CDR2 as YYNGEE. Trimming cost V 4 bases and J 2 bases, with 16 bases left between them. CDR3 DNA sequence: TGTGCCAGCAGCCCAACACCAGGCGGGGCCTACGAGCAGTACTTC. Translating gives CASSPTPGGAYEQYF.

This clonotype is a singleton in its sample. V and J are TRBV20-1 and TRBJ2-7; TRBD1 might be the D (5 bases). Germline loops: CDR1 DFQATT, CDR2 SNEGSKA (reference sequence). CDR3 size: 16 residues. The germline V and J ends were trimmed by 2 bases and 2 bases, with 19 bases remaining between them. CDR3 amino acids: CSARPLQGLRTYEQYF. DNA for the CDR3: TGCAGTGCTAGACCGCTTCAGGGCCTTCGAACCTACGAGCAGTACTTC.

The genes are TRBV20-1 and TRBJ2-1, with D possibly matching TRBD2 (5 bases). Trimming shortened V by 0 bases and J by 9 bases, and 15 bases separated the two germline ends. CDR3 size: 14 residues. CDR1 and CDR2 (germline): DFQATT, SNEGSKA (reference sequence). The CDR3 sequence: CSARDPRGVVEQFF. The CDR3 bases are TGCAGTGCTAGAGACCCCCGGGGAGTAGTTGAGCAGTTCTTC.

J is TRBJ1-1 and V is TRBV3-1; unclear D gene. Trimming removed 2 bases from V and 1 base from J, with 5 bases in between. The CDR3 runs 13 residues. From germline, CDR1 is LGHDT and CDR2 YNNKEL (reference sequence). CDR3 in amino acids: CASSQHANTEAFF. The CDR3, as DNA: TGTGCCAGCAGCCAACACGCGAACACTGAAGCTTTCTTT.

This clonotype was counted between two and nine times. The V call is TRBV13, the J call TRBJ2-1; D is unclear. This CDR3 region has 14 residues. The V end was cut by 5 bases, the J end by 0 bases, with 8 bases between. Germline lookup yields CDR1 PRHDT and CDR2 FYEKMQ (reference sequence). CDR3 nucleotides: TGTGCCAGCAGCCTCCGACACTCCTACAATGAGCAGTTCTTC. Its translation: CASSLRHSYNEQFF.

This clonotype has just a few counts. This chain connects TRBV20-1 to TRBJ2-3; 15 bases match TRBD2. With V trimmed by 1 base and J by 2 bases, 10 bases remained unmatched. The CDR3 has 19 amino acids. Germline V gene lookup returns CDR1 DFQATT and CDR2 SNEGSKA (reference sequence). The CDR3 sequence is CSARAGLAGGRFSTDTQYF. For the CDR3, the DNA is TGCAGTGCTAGAGCCGGACTAGCGGGGGGGAGATTCTCCACAGATACGCAGTATTTT.

V and J are TRBV19 and TRBJ2-1; 7 bases are a match to TRBD2. V lost 5 bases and J lost 2; bases outside the gene matches: 9. CDR3 length: 16 amino acids. CDR1 is LNHDA, CDR2 SQIVND, per germline (reference sequence). The chain's CDR3 is CASSARRGRAYNEQFF. CDR3 bases: TGTGCCAGTAGTGCGCGACGCGGGAGAGCCTACAATGAGCAGTTCTTC.

This clonotype was seen a few times. The V and J genes are TRBV6-2 or TRBV6-3 and TRBJ1-1; D is perhaps TRBD1 (6 bases). The CDR3 length is 14 residues. Germline V gene data show CDR1 as MNHEY and CDR2 as SVGEGT. V was trimmed by 2 bases and J by 4 bases, leaving 11 bases between them. Here the CDR3 DNA reads TGTGCCAGCAGTTACGGGGGCTTGGGCACTGAAGCTTTCTTT. Translated: CASSYGGLGTEAFF.

A few counts support this clonotype. The chain's CDR3 is CASSLVGGGPEQFF. The CDR3 nucleotides read TGCGCCAGCAGCTTGGTAGGAGGGGGCCCCGAGCAGTTCTTC. The V and J genes are TRBV5-1 and TRBJ2-1; maybe TRBD1 (7 bases). The V gene lost 0 bases and the J gene lost 10 bases, with 14 bases spanning the gap. Germline V lookup: CDR1 SGHRS, CDR2 YFSETQ. The CDR3 is 14 amino acids.

This clonotype has a handful of counts. This chain links TRBV4-1 with TRBJ2-5; the D is unclear. This CDR3 is built from 15 residues. With 1 base removed from V and 1 base from J, the gap between germline ends came to 10 bases. Germline CDR1 and CDR2: MGHRA and YSYEKL. The CDR3 DNA reads as TGCGCCAGCAGCCAAGTGGGCCTACTCCAAGAGACCCAGTACTTC. The encoded protein is CASSQVGLLQETQYF.

A few counts support this clonotype. The chain uses TRBV12-3 or TRBV12-4 and TRBJ1-2; D is perhaps TRBD1 (5 bases). Deletions cut 0 bases from V and 4 bases from J, with 18 bases between. CDR3 length: 17 residues. CDR3 in amino acids: CASSLAWFGDRGYGYTF. CDR3 nucleotides: TGTGCCAGCAGTTTAGCGTGGTTCGGGGACCGGGGCTATGGCTACACCTTC.

This clonotype was seen a handful of times. The V and J genes are TRBV10-1 and TRBJ2-1; D is possibly TRBD1 or TRBD2 (5 bases each). The CDR3 covers 15 residues. Trimming removed 2 bases at V and 2 bases at J, with 10 bases between. CDR1 is WNHNN and CDR2 is SYGVQD in the germline V gene (reference sequence). The CDR3 sequence is CASSEEGRTYNEQFF. The CDR3 bases are TGCGCCAGCAGTGAGGAGGGACGGACCTACAATGAGCAGTTCTTC.

The chain couples TRBV5-1 to TRBJ2-7; 11 bases align to TRBD1. CDR3 length: 15 residues. Germline V lookup: CDR1 SGHRS, CDR2 YFSETQ. V was pared by 5 bases and J by 3 bases, with 7 bases of the junction left unmatched. The CDR3 nucleotides read TGCGCCAGCAGAGAAACGGGACAGGGGGTCTACGAGCAGTACTTC. It encodes CASRETGQGVYEQYF.

This CDR3 is CASSQTRAGTGELFF. CDR3 bases: TGTGCCAGCAGTCAGACCAGAGCCGGGACCGGGGAGCTGTTTTTT. The rearrangement links TRBV27 to TRBJ2-2; D unclear. V was clipped by 5 bases and J by 5 bases, with 15 bases between them. Germline CDR1 and CDR2: MNHEY and SMNVEV (reference sequence). The CDR3 runs 15 residues.

This clonotype was detected many times. The chain recombines TRBV10-3 with TRBJ2-1; the match to TRBD2 covers 16 bases. V gave up 4 bases and J gave up 9 bases; unmatched junction bases: 6. The V gene's germline CDR1 is ENHRY and CDR2 SYGVKD. The CDR3 is made up of 16 amino acids. CDR3 DNA: TGTGCCATCAGTGCGGGGACTAGCGGGAGGGCCGTTGAGCAGTTCTTC. It encodes CAISAGTSGRAVEQFF.

The V and J genes are TRBV14 and TRBJ2-7; D not certain. The CDR3 consists of 13 residues. Germline V CDR1 and CDR2: SGHDN, FVKESK. Deletions cut 1 base from V and 3 bases from J, with 7 bases between. CDR3 sequence (DNA): TGTGCCAGCAGCCAAGTGCCCCTCTACGAGCAGTACTTC. Protein sequence: CASSQVPLYEQYF.

A few counts support this clonotype. This chain connects TRBV25-1 to TRBJ2-5; D is ambiguous. Trimming took off 1 base at V and 4 bases at J, with 7 bases between the two ends. Germline assignment: CDR1 MGHDK and CDR2 SYGVNS. The CDR3 has 13 residues. The CDR3, as DNA: TGTGCCAGCAGTGAATTGAGTCGAGAGACCCAGTACTTC. It encodes CASSELSRETQYF.